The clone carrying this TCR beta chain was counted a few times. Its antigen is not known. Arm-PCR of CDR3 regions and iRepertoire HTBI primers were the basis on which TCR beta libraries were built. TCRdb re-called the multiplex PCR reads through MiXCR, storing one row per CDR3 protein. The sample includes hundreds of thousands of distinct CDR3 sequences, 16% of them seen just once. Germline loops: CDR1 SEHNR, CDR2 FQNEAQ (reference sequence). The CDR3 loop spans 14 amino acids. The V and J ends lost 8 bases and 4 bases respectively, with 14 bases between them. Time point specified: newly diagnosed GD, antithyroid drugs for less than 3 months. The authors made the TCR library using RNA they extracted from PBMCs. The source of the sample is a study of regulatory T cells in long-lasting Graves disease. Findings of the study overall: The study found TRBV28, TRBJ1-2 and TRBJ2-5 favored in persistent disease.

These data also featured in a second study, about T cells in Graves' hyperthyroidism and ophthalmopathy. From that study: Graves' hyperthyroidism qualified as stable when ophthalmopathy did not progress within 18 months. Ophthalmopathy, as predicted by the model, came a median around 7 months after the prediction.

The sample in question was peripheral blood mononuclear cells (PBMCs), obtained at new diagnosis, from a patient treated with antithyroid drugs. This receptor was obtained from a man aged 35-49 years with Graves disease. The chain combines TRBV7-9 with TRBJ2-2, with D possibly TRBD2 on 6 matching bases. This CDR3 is CASRPPGGTGELFF. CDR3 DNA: TGTGCCAGCCGCCCCCCCGGGGGCACCGGGGAGCTGTTTTTT.